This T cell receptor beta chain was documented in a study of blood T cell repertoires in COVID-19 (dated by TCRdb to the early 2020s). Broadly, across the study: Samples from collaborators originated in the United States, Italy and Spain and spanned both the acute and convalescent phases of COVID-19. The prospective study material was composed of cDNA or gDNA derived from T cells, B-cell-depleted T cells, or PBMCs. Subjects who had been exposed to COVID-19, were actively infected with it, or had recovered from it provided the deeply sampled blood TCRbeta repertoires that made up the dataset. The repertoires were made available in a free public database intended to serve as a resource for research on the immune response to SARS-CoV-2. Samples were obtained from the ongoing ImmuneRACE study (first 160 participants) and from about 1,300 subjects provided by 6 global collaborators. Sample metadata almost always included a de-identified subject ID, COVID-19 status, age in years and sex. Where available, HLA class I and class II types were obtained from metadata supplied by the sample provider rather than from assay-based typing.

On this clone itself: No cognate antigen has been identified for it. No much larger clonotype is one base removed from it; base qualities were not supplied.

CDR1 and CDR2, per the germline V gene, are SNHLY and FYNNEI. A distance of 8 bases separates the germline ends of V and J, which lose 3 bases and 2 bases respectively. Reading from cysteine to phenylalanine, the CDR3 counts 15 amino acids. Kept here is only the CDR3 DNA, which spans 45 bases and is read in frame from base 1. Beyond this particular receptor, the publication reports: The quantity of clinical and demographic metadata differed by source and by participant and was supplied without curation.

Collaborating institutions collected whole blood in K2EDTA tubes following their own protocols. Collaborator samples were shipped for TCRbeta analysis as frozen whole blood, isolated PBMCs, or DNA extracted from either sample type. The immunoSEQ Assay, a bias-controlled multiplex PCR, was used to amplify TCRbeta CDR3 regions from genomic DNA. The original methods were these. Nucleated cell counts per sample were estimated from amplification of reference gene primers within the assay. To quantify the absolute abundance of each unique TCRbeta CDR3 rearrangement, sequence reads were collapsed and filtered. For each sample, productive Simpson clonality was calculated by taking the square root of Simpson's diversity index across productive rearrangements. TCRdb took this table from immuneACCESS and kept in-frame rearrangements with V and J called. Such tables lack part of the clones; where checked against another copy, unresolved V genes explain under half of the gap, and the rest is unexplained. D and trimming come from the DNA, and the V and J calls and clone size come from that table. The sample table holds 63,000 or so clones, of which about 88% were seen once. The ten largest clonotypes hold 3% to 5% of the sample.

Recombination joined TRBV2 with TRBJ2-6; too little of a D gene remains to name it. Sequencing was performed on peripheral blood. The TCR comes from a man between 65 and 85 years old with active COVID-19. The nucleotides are TGTGCCAGCAGTGAGTGGCTGGCTGGGGCCAACGTCCTGACTTTC. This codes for CASSEWLAGANVLTF.